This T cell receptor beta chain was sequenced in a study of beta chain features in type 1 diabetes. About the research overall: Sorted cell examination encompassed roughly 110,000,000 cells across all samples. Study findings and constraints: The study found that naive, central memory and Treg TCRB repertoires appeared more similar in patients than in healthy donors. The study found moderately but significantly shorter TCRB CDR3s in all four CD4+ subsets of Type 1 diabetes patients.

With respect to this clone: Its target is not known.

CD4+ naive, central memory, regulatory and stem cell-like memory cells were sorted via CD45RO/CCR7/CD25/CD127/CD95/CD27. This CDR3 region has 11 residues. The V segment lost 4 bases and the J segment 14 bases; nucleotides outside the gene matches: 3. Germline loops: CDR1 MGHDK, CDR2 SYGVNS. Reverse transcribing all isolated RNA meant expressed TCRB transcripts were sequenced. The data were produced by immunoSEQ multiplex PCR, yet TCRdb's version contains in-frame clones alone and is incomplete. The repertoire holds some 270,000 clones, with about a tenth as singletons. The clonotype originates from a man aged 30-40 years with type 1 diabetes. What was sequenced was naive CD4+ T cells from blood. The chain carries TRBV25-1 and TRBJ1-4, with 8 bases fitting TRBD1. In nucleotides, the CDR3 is TGTGCCAGCAGTGGGACAGGGTGGCTGTTTTTT. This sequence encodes CASSGTGWLFF.